This T cell receptor beta chain was documented in a study of T cell responses to AZD1222 COVID-19 vaccine. On this clone: The antigen remains unidentified.

Germline CDR1 reads MNHEY; CDR2 reads SMNVEV (reference sequence). Trimming removed 8 bases from V and 9 bases from J; junction bases left unmatched: 6. The CDR3 contains 13 residues. Study-wide results and limits: Clonal diversity may have been underestimated, and the donors were mostly white British, with more females than males. Among those given AZD1222, only 6 or 7 were seropositive at baseline.

Only in-frame clones appear in the TCRdb table, and some are missing; sequencing was by immunoSEQ multiplex PCR. The sample records roughly 58,000 clones, roughly 85% being singletons. The chain carries TRBV27 and TRBJ1-6; 8 nucleotides align to TRBD1. The input for sequencing was peripheral blood, taken on day 0 of MenACWY control vaccination. The clonotype comes from an adult in good health. The CDR3 DNA reads as TGTGCCAGCCAGGACAGGGAGCGTTCACCCCTCCACTTT. Residues: CASQDRERSPLHF.